This TCR beta chain originates from a study of blood T cell repertoires in COVID-19 (dated by TCRdb to the early 2020s). For context, the study as a whole: Samples from collaborators originated in the United States, Italy and Spain and spanned both the acute and convalescent phases of COVID-19. The material from the prospective study consisted of cDNA or gDNA derived from T cells, B-cell-depleted T cells, or PBMCs. Subjects who had been exposed to COVID-19, were actively infected with it, or had recovered from it provided the deeply sampled blood TCRbeta repertoires that made up the dataset. The repertoires were made available in a free public database intended to serve as a resource for research on the immune response to SARS-CoV-2. Samples were obtained from the ongoing ImmuneRACE study (first 160 participants) and from over 1,000 subjects provided by 6 global collaborators. Nearly every sample came with metadata listing a de-identified subject ID, COVID-19 status, age in years and sex. Where HLA class I and class II types were available, the types were taken from metadata supplied by the sample provider, not from assay-based typing.

Turning to this clone: Its antigen is currently not known. No clone much larger than this one lies a single base away; base qualities are absent.

The collaborating institutions used their own protocols to collect whole blood in K2EDTA tubes. Collaborator samples were shipped for TCRbeta analysis as frozen whole blood, isolated PBMCs, or DNA extracted from either sample type. The investigation overall reported the following: The amount of clinical and demographic metadata varied by source and participant and was provided uncurated.

TCRbeta CDR3 regions were amplified from genomic DNA using the immunoSEQ Assay, a bias-controlled multiplex PCR. The source study handled its data this way. Within the assay, amplification of reference gene primers was used to estimate how many nucleated cells each sample contained. To quantify the absolute abundance of each unique TCRbeta CDR3 rearrangement, sequence reads were collapsed and filtered. For each sample, productive Simpson clonality was calculated by taking the square root of Simpson's diversity index across productive rearrangements. Drawn from immuneACCESS, this table holds only the in-frame rearrangements with V and J called that TCRdb kept. Clones are partly lost; checked studies trace under half to an unresolved V gene and leave the rest unexplained. V and J calls and clone size follow that table, whereas D and trimming were derived from the DNA. Recorded for this sample are roughly 61,000 clones; 91% of them occurred a single time. The ten largest clonotypes hold over 2% of the sample.

V is shortened by 6 bases, J by 10 bases, and the region joining them spans 13 bases. Via the germline V gene, CDR1 is MDHEN and CDR2 SYDVKM. The CDR3 starts with the cysteine, ends with the phenylalanine, and has 13 residues. The CDR3 DNA has 39 bases and is translated from base 1. This clonotype was obtained from a man aged 55 to 70 with acute or convalescent COVID-19. Sequenced material: peripheral blood. The rearrangement joined TRBV28 to TRBJ1-6; the D region possibly corresponds to TRBD1 (6 bases align). Here the CDR3 is given as CASSRGGWSPLHF. The DNA is TGTGCCAGCAGCCGAGGGGGTTGGTCACCCCTCCACTTT.